The 6 T cell receptor beta chains in this list originate from one sample, sequenced in a study of CD4+ T cells in melanoma. The assay was immunoSEQ multiplex PCR, and TCRdb's table has in-frame clones only and misses some. The profile shows several thousand clones, about three fifths of them singletons. The material sequenced was cells from a culture (not recorded whether cultured in vitro). The receptors shown here come from a human donor with melanoma.

This chain joins TRBV6-2 or TRBV6-3 and TRBJ2-7; tentative D call: TRBD2 (6 bases). Trimming took off 4 bases at V and 2 bases at J, with 21 bases between the two ends. Per germline, CDR1 MNHEY and CDR2 SVGEGT. This CDR3 is 17 amino acids long. CDR3 region: CASSLQSPGSGAYEQYF. The CDR3, as DNA: TGTGCCAGCAGTTTACAAAGCCCAGGGTCGGGAGCCTACGAGCAGTACTTC.

In its sample, this clone was seen a few times. This same CDR3 is encoded by further DNA sequences in the sample. This chain uses TRBV4-3 with TRBJ2-7; unclear D gene. CDR1 and CDR2 from the germline V gene are LGHNA and YSLEER. The CDR3 totals 15 residues. Trimming stripped 0 bases from V and 3 bases from J, with 12 bases between. CDR3 nucleotides: TGCGCCAGCAGCCAAGATTCGTCCCTAAGCTACGAGCAGTACTTC. It encodes CASSQDSSLSYEQYF.

V and J are TRBV10-1 and TRBJ2-1; 9 bases agree with TRBD2. CDR1 WNHNN and CDR2 SYGVQD come from the germline V gene (reference sequence). V shed 2 bases and J 4 bases; nucleotides not matched to a gene: 3. The CDR3 consists of 15 residues. The CDR3 loop reads CASSEGGGVYNEQFF. The CDR3 coding sequence is TGCGCCAGCAGTGAGGGCGGGGGGGTGTACAATGAGCAGTTCTTC.

This clone has just a few counts. This sequence joins TRBV6-5 and TRBJ1-6; 8 bases are shared with TRBD1. The CDR3 is made up of 14 amino acids. The germline V gene has CDR1 MNHEY and CDR2 SVGAGI. The V segment lost 5 bases and the J segment 9 bases; nucleotides outside the gene matches: 6. This CDR3 is CASSRGQGASPLHF. DNA of the CDR3: TGTGCCAGCAGTCGCGGGCAGGGGGCTTCACCCCTCCACTTT.

J is TRBJ2-1 and V is TRBV19, with TRBD1 matching 10 bases. J lost 6 bases, V lost 4 bases, and 9 bases had no gene match. Germline lookup yields CDR1 LNHDA and CDR2 SQIVND (reference sequence). This CDR3 spans 16 amino acids. The chain's CDR3 is CASSTLTGGWGNEQFF. The CDR3 DNA reads as TGTGCCAGTAGTACCTTGACAGGGGGCTGGGGCAATGAGCAGTTCTTC.

In its sample, this clone is medium-sized. The V gene is TRBV11-2, the J gene TRBJ1-2; D remains unclear. Germline V CDR1 and CDR2: SGHAT, FQNNGV. The V gene lost 2 bases and the J gene lost 9 bases, with 7 bases spanning the gap. The CDR3 is 11 residues long. The CDR3 spells CASSLTKSYTF. CDR3 DNA sequence: TGTGCCAGCAGCTTAACCAAAAGCTACACCTTC.